A selection of T cell receptor beta chains follows, all from one sample in a study of T cells in Graves' hyperthyroidism and ophthalmopathy. TCRdb reanalysed the multiplex PCR reads using MiXCR and keeps one entry per CDR3 protein. The sample lists about 180,000 distinct CDR3 sequences, about 18% occurring once. The sequenced material came from blood. The receptors originated from a woman between 50 and 59 years old with Graves' hyperthyroidism. The CDR3 runs from the conserved cysteine through the conserved F or W. The order of the fields is J gene, D gene, V gene, clone size, CDR3 protein, CDR3 DNA. The D gene is left open where the match is weak. Clone size is stated in some rows and not others, as once, few, many or a class when expanded.

J gene: TRBJ1-5
D gene: NA
V gene: TRBV12-3/TRBV12-4
clone size: many
CDR3 protein: CASSLGHYNQPQHF
CDR3 DNA: TGTGCCAGCAGTTTGGGACATTACAATCAGCCCCAGCATTTT

J gene: TRBJ2-5
D gene: NA
V gene: TRBV4-3
clone size: NA
CDR3 protein: CASSLKEGPPGETQYF
CDR3 DNA: TGCGCCAGCAGCCTCAAAGAGGGACCACCCGGGGAGACCCAGTACTTC

J gene: TRBJ1-6
D gene: NA
V gene: TRBV11-2
clone size: few
CDR3 protein: CASSLDLSSPLHF
CDR3 DNA: TGTGCCAGCAGCTTAGATCTGTCTTCACCCCTCCACTTT

J gene: TRBJ2-7
D gene: TRBD1
V gene: TRBV28
clone size: many
CDR3 protein: CASSSLTGEYEQYF
CDR3 DNA: TGTGCCAGCAGCTCCCTGACAGGGGAGTACGAGCAGTACTTC

J gene: TRBJ2-7
D gene: NA
V gene: TRBV7-2
clone size: many
CDR3 protein: CASSLAGRSSYEQYF
CDR3 DNA: TGTGCCAGCAGCTTAGCGGGACGGAGCTCCTACGAGCAGTACTTC

J gene: TRBJ2-7
D gene: NA
V gene: TRBV29-1
clone size: many
CDR3 protein: CSAGHDYEQYF
CDR3 DNA: TGCAGCGCAGGGCACGACTACGAGCAGTACTTC

J gene: TRBJ1-2
D gene: NA
V gene: TRBV12-3/TRBV12-4
clone size: many
CDR3 protein: CASTLRGTYGYTF
CDR3 DNA: TGTGCCAGCACCCTCAGGGGAACCTATGGCTACACCTTC

J gene: TRBJ2-5
D gene: NA
V gene: TRBV19
clone size: many
CDR3 protein: CASSIQAGWVETQYF
CDR3 DNA: TGTGCCAGTAGTATACAGGCGGGCTGGGTCGAGACCCAGTACTTC

J gene: TRBJ1-2
D gene: NA
V gene: TRBV28
clone size: many
CDR3 protein: CASDQPGSYGYTF
CDR3 DNA: TGTGCCAGCGACCAACCGGGGAGCTATGGCTACACCTTC

J gene: TRBJ2-1
D gene: NA
V gene: TRBV7-2
clone size: many
CDR3 protein: CASSLAGGVGYNEQFF
CDR3 DNA: TGTGCCAGCAGCTTAGCAGGGGGAGTTGGCTACAATGAGCAGTTCTTC

J gene: TRBJ2-1
D gene: TRBD1
V gene: TRBV11-2
clone size: NA
CDR3 protein: CASSFFPGQADNEQFF
CDR3 DNA: TGTGCCAGCAGCTTTTTTCCGGGACAGGCGGACAATGAGCAGTTCTTC

J gene: TRBJ2-6
D gene: TRBD1
V gene: TRBV7-2
clone size: many
CDR3 protein: CASSSQGAGANVLTF
CDR3 DNA: TGTGCCAGCAGCTCACAGGGGGCTGGGGCCAACGTCCTGACTTTC

J gene: TRBJ2-5
D gene: TRBD2
V gene: TRBV9
clone size: many
CDR3 protein: CASSVGGGLAGGQETQYF
CDR3 DNA: TGTGCCAGCAGCGTAGGAGGAGGACTAGCGGGGGGCCAAGAGACCCAGTACTTC

J gene: TRBJ1-2
D gene: TRBD1
V gene: TRBV5-5
clone size: few
CDR3 protein: CASIKDRIYGYTF
CDR3 DNA: TGTGCCAGCATAAAGGACAGGATCTATGGCTACACCTTC

J gene: TRBJ2-3
D gene: NA
V gene: TRBV5-1
clone size: many
CDR3 protein: CASKGASGQTSTDTQYF
CDR3 DNA: TGCGCCAGCAAAGGAGCCTCGGGGCAAACTAGCACAGATACGCAGTATTTT

J gene: TRBJ1-2
D gene: NA
V gene: TRBV28
clone size: NA
CDR3 protein: CATKTANYGYTF
CDR3 DNA: TGTGCCACCAAGACGGCGAACTATGGCTACACCTTC

J gene: TRBJ1-2
D gene: NA
V gene: TRBV5-1
clone size: many
CDR3 protein: CASSLVGGAGYTF
CDR3 DNA: TGCGCCAGCAGCTTGGTCGGCGGGGCTGGCTACACCTTC

J gene: TRBJ1-6
D gene: TRBD1
V gene: TRBV5-1
clone size: NA
CDR3 protein: CASSLTGDPYNSPLHF
CDR3 DNA: TGCGCCAGCAGCCTGACAGGGGATCCCTATAATTCACCCCTCCACTTT

J gene: TRBJ1-3
D gene: NA
V gene: TRBV7-8
clone size: few
CDR3 protein: CVSSLGRPWDTIYF
CDR3 DNA: TGTGTCAGCAGCTTAGGACGCCCATGGGACACCATATATTTT

J gene: TRBJ1-5
D gene: NA
V gene: TRBV20-1
clone size: many
CDR3 protein: CSARDGGQPQHF
CDR3 DNA: TGCAGTGCTAGAGATGGTGGTCAGCCCCAGCATTTT

J gene: TRBJ2-7
D gene: NA
V gene: TRBV6-9
clone size: NA
CDR3 protein: CASSYSPDYEQYF
CDR3 DNA: TGTGCCAGCAGTTACAGCCCCGACTACGAGCAGTACTTC

J gene: TRBJ1-2
D gene: NA
V gene: TRBV7-9
clone size: many
CDR3 protein: CASSFPDSYGYTF
CDR3 DNA: TGTGCCAGCAGCTTCCCGGACAGTTATGGCTACACCTTC

J gene: TRBJ1-1
D gene: NA
V gene: TRBV7-9
clone size: NA
CDR3 protein: CAWGPEAFF
CDR3 DNA: TGTGCATGGGGGCCAGAAGCTTTCTTT

J gene: TRBJ2-3
D gene: TRBD1
V gene: TRBV24-1
clone size: NA
CDR3 protein: CATAANRGSTDTQYF
CDR3 DNA: TGTGCCACCGCCGCTAACAGGGGGAGCACAGATACGCAGTATTTT

J gene: TRBJ2-7
D gene: NA
V gene: TRBV7-2
clone size: NA
CDR3 protein: CASSLAFVAVYEQYF
CDR3 DNA: TGTGCCAGCAGCTTAGCCTTTGTAGCCGTCTACGAGCAGTACTTC